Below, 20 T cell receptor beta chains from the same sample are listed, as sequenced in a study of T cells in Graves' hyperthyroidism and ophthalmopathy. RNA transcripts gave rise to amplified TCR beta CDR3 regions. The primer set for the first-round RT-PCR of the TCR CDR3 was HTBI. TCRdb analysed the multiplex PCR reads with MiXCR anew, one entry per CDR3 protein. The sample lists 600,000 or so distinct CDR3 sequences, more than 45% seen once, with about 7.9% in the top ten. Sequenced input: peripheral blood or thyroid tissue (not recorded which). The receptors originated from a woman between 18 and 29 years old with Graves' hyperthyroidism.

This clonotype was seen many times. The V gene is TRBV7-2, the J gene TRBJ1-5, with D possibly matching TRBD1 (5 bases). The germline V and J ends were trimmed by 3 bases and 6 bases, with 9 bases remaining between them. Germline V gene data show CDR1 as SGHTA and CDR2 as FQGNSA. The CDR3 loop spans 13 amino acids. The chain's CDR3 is CASSFRAAQPQHF. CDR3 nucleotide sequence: TGTGCCAGCAGCTTCAGGGCGGCTCAGCCCCAGCATTTT.

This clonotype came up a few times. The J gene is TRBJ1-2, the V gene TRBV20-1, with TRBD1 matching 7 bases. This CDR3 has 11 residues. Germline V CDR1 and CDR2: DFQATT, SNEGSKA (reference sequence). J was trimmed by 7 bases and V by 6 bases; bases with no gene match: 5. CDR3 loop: CSATTGAGYTF. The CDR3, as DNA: TGCAGTGCCACCACAGGGGCTGGCTACACCTTC.

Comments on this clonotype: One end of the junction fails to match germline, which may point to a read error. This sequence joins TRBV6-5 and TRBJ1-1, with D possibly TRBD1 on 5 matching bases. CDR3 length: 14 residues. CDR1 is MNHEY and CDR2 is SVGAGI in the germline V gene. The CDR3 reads CAISYDRGGTEAFF. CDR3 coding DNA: TGTGCCATCAGTTACGACAGAGGAGGCACTGAAGCTTTCTTT.

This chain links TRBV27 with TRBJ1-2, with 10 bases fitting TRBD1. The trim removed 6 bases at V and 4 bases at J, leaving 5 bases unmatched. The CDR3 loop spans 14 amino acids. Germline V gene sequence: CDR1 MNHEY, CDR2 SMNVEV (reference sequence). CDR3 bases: TGTGCCAGCAGCCGGGGACAGGGGACCTATGGCTACACCTTC. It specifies CASSRGQGTYGYTF.

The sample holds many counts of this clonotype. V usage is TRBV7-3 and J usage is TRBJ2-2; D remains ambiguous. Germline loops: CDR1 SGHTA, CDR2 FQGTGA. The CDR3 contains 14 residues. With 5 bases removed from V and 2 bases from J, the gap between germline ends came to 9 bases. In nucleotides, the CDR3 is TGTGCCAGCAGCACCCCTCCTAACACCGGGGAGCTGTTTTTT. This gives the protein CASSTPPNTGELFF. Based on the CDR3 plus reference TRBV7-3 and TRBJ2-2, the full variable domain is GAGVSQTPSNKVTEKGKYVELRCDPISGHTALYWYRQSLGQGPEFLIYFQGTGAADDSGLPNDRFFAVRPEGSVSTLKIQRTERGDSAVYLCASSTPPNTGELFFGEGSRLTVL.

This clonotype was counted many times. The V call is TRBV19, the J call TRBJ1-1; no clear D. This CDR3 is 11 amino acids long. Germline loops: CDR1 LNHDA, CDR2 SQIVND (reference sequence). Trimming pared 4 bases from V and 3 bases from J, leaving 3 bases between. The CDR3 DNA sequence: TGTGCCAGTAGTACTTACACTGAAGCTTTCTTT. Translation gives CASSTYTEAFF.

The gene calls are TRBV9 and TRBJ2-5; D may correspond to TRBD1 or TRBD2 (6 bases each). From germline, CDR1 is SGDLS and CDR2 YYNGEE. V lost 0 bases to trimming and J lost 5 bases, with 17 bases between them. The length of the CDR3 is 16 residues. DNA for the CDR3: TGTGCCAGCAGCGTAGACCCTAGGGGGGTCAGGGAGACCCAGTACTTC. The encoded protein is CASSVDPRGVRETQYF.

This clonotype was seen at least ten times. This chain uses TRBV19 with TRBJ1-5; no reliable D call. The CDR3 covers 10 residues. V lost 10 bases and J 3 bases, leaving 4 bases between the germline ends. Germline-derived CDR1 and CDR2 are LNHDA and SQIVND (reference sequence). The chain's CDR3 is CATSNQPQHF. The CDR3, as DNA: TGTGCCACTTCCAATCAGCCCCAGCATTTT.

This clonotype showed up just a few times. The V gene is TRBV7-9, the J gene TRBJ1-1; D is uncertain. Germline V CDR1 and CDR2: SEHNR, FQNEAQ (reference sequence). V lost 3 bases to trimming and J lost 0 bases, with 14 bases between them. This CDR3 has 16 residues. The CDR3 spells CASSFPAALLNTEAFF. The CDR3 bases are TGTGCCAGCAGCTTTCCGGCAGCCCTACTGAACACTGAAGCTTTCTTT.

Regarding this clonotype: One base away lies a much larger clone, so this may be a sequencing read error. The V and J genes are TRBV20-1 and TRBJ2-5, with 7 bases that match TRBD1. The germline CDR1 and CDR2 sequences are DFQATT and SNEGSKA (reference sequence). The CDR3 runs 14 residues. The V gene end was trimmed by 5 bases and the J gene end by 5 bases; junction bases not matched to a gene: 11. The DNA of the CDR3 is TGCAGTGCTTCCCCAGGGCAACAGGGGGAGACCCAGTACTTC. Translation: CSASPGQQGETQYF.

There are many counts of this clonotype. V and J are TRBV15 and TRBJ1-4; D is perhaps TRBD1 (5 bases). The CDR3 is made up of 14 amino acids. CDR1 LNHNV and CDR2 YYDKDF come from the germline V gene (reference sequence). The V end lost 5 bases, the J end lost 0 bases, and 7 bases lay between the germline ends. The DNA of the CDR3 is TGTGCCACCAGCGGCAGGGCAACTAATGAAAAACTGTTTTTT. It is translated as CATSGRATNEKLFF.

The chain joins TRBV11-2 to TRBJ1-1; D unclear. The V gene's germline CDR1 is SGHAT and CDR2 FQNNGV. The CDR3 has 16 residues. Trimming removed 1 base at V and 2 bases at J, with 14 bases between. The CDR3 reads CASSLVGGAANTEAFF. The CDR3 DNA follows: TGTGCCAGCAGCTTAGTAGGTGGTGCGGCTAACACTGAAGCTTTCTTT.

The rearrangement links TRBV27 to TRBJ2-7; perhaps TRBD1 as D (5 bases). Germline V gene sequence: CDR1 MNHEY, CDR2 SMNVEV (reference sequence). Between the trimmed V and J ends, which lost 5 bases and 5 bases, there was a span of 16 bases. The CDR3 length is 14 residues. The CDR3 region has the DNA TGTGCCAGCAGTCCTTCCAACCCAGGGAACGAGCAGTACTTC. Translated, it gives CASSPSNPGNEQYF.

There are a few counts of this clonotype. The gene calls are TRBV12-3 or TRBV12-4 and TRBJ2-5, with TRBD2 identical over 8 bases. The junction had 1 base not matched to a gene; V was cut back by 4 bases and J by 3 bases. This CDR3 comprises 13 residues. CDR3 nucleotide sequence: TGTGCCAGCAGTTCGGGGGGGGAAGAGACCCAGTACTTC. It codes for CASSSGGEETQYF.

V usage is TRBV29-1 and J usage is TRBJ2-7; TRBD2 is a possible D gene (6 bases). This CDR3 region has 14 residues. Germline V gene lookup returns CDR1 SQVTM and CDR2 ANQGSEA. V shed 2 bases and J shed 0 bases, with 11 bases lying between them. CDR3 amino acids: CSVESRDPSYEQYF. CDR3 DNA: TGCAGCGTTGAATCGCGGGACCCCTCCTACGAGCAGTACTTC.

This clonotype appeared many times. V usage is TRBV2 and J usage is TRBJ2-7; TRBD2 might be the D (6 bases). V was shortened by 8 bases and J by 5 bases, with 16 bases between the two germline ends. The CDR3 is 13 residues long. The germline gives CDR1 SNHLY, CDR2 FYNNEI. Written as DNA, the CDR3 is TGTGCCAGCTCGGGAGCGTGGTTAAACGAGCAGTACTTC. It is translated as CASSGAWLNEQYF. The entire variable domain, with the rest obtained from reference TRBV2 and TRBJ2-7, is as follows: EPEVTQTPSHQVTQMGQEVILRCVPISNHLYFYWYRQILGQKVEFLVSFYNNEISEKSEIFDDQFSVERPDGSNFTLKIRSTKLEDSAMYFCASSGAWLNEQYFGPGTRLTVT.

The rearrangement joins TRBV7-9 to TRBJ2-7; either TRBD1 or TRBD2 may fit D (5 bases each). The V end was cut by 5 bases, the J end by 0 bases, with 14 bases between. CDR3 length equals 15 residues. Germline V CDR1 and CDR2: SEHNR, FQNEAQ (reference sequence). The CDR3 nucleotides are TGTGCCAGCAGCCAAGAGGGCAGGGACTCCTACGAGCAGTACTTC. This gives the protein CASSQEGRDSYEQYF.

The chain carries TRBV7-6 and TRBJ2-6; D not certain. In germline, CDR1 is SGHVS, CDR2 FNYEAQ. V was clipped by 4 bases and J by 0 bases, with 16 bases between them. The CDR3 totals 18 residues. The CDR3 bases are TGTGCCAGCAGCTCCATGGGGAATTCGGACTCTGGGGCCAACGTCCTGACTTTC. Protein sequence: CASSSMGNSDSGANVLTF.

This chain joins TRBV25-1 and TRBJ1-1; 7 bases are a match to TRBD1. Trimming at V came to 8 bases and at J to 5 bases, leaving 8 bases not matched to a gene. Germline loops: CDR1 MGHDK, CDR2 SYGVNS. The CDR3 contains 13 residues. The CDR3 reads CASQRQGATEAFF. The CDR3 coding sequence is TGTGCCAGCCAACGACAGGGCGCTACTGAAGCTTTCTTT.

CDR3 protein: CASSLIGGWFYEQYF. DNA for the CDR3: TGTGCCAGCAGTTTAATCGGGGGCTGGTTCTACGAGCAGTACTTC. The chain couples TRBV12-3 or TRBV12-4 to TRBJ2-7; possibly TRBD1 or TRBD2 for D (6 bases each). The CDR3 runs 15 residues. The V end was cut by 2 bases, the J end by 3 bases, with 14 bases between.